This T cell receptor (beta chain) originates from a study of blood T cells in healthy people across ages. Donor samples were obtained from healthy Caucasian individuals from Russia, aged about 6 to 95. Every sample gave at least 6 micrograms of total RNA when it was extracted. This clonotype was found a few times. V shed 5 bases and J shed 8 bases, with 15 bases lying between them. The CDR3 is made up of 14 amino acids. Germline V gene data show CDR1 as KGHDR and CDR2 as SFDVKD. Through a sample-barcoded 5' primer and a J-beta primer mix, a second PCR was run for roughly 6 to 12 cycles. TCRdb passed the 5' RACE reads through MiXCR, listing each CDR3 protein once. The sample shows fewer than 1 million distinct CDR3 sequences, approximately 44% of them seen only once.

This sequence was found in a man in his sixties in good health. Specimen: blood. The V call is TRBV24-1, the J call TRBJ2-1; D unclear. The CDR3 bases are TGTGCCACCAGTGGGGCGAACGGTGGCGATGAGCAGTTCTTC. Residues: CATSGANGGDEQFF.